The 12 T cell receptor beta chains listed next were all sequenced from one sample in a study of shared T cell receptors in the human thymus. Profiled with immunoSEQ multiplex PCR; TCRdb holds only in-frame clones, not every one. The sample has some 760,000 clones, approximately 85% seen once; the top ten hold 0.008% to 0.011%. These records were also assigned to another study, of human thymus T cells.

The sequenced sample was thymocytes. These receptors came from a girl under three years old with a congenital heart defect.

As for this clone: One end of the junction does not line up with germline, which may come from a read error. This chain connects TRBV7-2 to TRBJ1-4; D is unclear. In germline, CDR1 is SGHTA, CDR2 FQGNSA. The CDR3 sequence is 15 residues long. This CDR3 is CASTLDVATNEKLFF. The CDR3, as DNA: TGTGCCAGCACCTTAGACGTAGCAACTAATGAAAAACTGTTTTTT.

This chain uses TRBV10-1 with TRBJ1-6; D may be TRBD1 (6 bases). The CDR3 contains 15 residues. Trimming removed 6 bases from V and 8 bases from J, with 17 bases in between. Germline assignment: CDR1 WNHNN and CDR2 SYGVQD (reference sequence). This chain's CDR3 is CASRTNREGDSPLHF. The CDR3 bases are TGCGCCAGCAGGACAAACAGGGAAGGGGATTCACCCCTCCACTTT.

The V gene is TRBV27, the J gene TRBJ2-5, with 8 bases that match TRBD1. After removal of 0 bases from V and 4 bases from J, the junction contained 10 bases not matched to a gene. This CDR3 comprises 17 residues. Per the germline V gene, CDR1 is MNHEY and CDR2 is SMNVEV (reference sequence). The DNA of the CDR3 is TGTGCCAGCAGTTTATCGTTTCCCGACAGGGGTCTAGAGACCCAGTACTTC. Its translation is CASSLSFPDRGLETQYF.

This clone was detected only a few times. In DNA, the CDR3 is TGTGCCAGCAGTAAAACCGGGACAGGGAACACTGAAGCTTTCTTT. It translates to CASSKTGTGNTEAFF. V gene TRBV6-6 combines with J gene TRBJ1-1, with 8 bases identical to TRBD1. The CDR3 sequence is 15 residues long. Germline V gene data show CDR1 as MNHNY and CDR2 as SVGAGI (reference sequence). V was clipped by 5 bases and J by 1 base; unmatched bases: 6.

The chain uses TRBV19 and TRBJ1-1; a possible D gene is TRBD1 (5 bases). The germline V and J ends were trimmed by 7 bases and 7 bases, with 16 bases remaining between them. Germline V lookup: CDR1 LNHDA, CDR2 SQIVND (reference sequence). The CDR3 runs to 13 residues. The CDR3 here is CASTKTAGCEAFF. CDR3 coding DNA: TGTGCCAGTACAAAAACCGCAGGGTGTGAAGCTTTCTTT.

This chain uses TRBV5-1 with TRBJ2-7; 9 bases fit TRBD1. From germline, CDR1 is SGHRS and CDR2 YFSETQ. J was trimmed by 5 bases and V by 4 bases; bases with no gene match: 10. This CDR3 is 15 amino acids long. CDR3 DNA: TGCGCCAGCAGCCCGTCGGGACAGGGTAGCGACGAGCAGTACTTC. Protein sequence: CASSPSGQGSDEQYF.

J is TRBJ1-1 and V is TRBV7-9; the D gene is possibly TRBD1 (5 bases). Germline CDR1 and CDR2: SEHNR and FQNEAQ (reference sequence). The CDR3 runs 17 residues. Trimming took 7 bases from V and 0 from J, leaving 21 bases between them. The CDR3 reads CASIKTGAGPMNTEAFF. CDR3 DNA sequence: TGTGCCAGCATCAAAACTGGTGCGGGGCCTATGAACACTGAAGCTTTCTTT.

This chain connects TRBV27 to TRBJ2-3, with 10 positions matching TRBD1. V was clipped by 3 bases and J by 6 bases; unmatched bases: 6. Germline CDR1 MNHEY, CDR2 SMNVEV (reference sequence). The length of the CDR3 is 15 residues. The CDR3 here is CASSFGTGAGDTQYF. The CDR3 DNA is TGTGCCAGCAGTTTCGGGACAGGGGCAGGCGATACGCAGTATTTT.

The rearrangement links TRBV28 to TRBJ1-3; possibly TRBD1 for D (5 bases). The CDR3 totals 15 residues. Germline V gene lookup returns CDR1 MDHEN and CDR2 SYDVKM. The V end lost 4 bases, the J end lost 5 bases, and 15 bases lay between the germline ends. Written as DNA, the CDR3 is TGTGCCAGCAGTTGCTCAACAGGCAAGAGAAACACCATATATTTT. Amino acid sequence: CASSCSTGKRNTIYF.

The chain combines TRBV27 with TRBJ2-3; D gene uncertain. CDR1 is MNHEY and CDR2 is SMNVEV in the germline V gene (reference sequence). Trimming left V 0 bases short and J 14 bases short, with 6 bases between. This CDR3 is 10 amino acids long. CDR3 bases: TGTGCCAGCAGTTTATCGAGGCCGTATTTT. Protein sequence: CASSLSRPYF.

The gene calls are TRBV4-3 and TRBJ1-3, with D unclear. This CDR3 has 15 residues. Germline CDR1 reads LGHNA; CDR2 reads YSLEER. V lost 0 bases and J lost 6, with 12 bases in between. For the CDR3, the DNA is TGCGCCAGCAGCCAAGATCGGGAACCCGCAAACACCATATATTTT. It encodes CASSQDREPANTIYF.

The chain joins TRBV7-2 to TRBJ1-2, with a tentative D call TRBD1 (5 bases). V was clipped by 0 bases and J by 12 bases, with 11 bases between them. The CDR3 runs 12 residues. CDR1 is SGHTA, CDR2 FQGNSA, per germline. DNA for the CDR3: TGTGCCAGCAGCTTAGCGCTTCGGGGGGACACCTTC. This sequence encodes CASSLALRGDTF.